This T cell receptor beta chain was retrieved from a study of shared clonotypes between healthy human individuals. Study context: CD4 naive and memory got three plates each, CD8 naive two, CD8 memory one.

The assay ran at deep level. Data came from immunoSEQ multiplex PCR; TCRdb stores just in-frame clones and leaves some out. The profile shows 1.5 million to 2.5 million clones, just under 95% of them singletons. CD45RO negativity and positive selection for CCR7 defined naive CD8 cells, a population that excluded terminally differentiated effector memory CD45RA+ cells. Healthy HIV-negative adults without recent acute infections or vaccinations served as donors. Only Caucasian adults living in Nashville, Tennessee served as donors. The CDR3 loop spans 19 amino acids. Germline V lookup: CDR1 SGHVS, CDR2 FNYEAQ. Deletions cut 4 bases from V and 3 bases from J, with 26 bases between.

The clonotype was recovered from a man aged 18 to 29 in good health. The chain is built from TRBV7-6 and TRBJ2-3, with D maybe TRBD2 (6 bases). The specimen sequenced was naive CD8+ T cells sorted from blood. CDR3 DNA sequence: TGTGCCAGCAGCTCACCCGAGGTTTGGGAGGACGGTGTGACAGATACGCAGTATTTT. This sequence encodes CASSSPEVWEDGVTDTQYF.